The sequence of this TCR beta chain was determined in a study of blood T cell repertoires in COVID-19. The overall study: Some COVID-19 samples were acute and others convalescent; all came from the United States, Italy and Spain. Sources were T cells, B-cell-depleted T cells, or PBMCs; the material itself was cDNA or gDNA.

This CDR3 region has 17 residues. Germline CDR1 and CDR2: SGDLS and YYNGEE. With V trimmed by 3 bases and J by 4 bases, 11 bases remained unmatched. Per the study methods: Reference gene primer amplification gave estimated nucleated cell counts. The protocol was immunoSEQ multiplex PCR, while the TCRdb copy is restricted to in-frame clones and leaves out a portion. V, J and clone size reflect that table, while D and trimming were determined from the DNA. Of roughly 200,000 clones in the sample, roughly 81% were seen once. The sample comprised peripheral blood. This TCR was sampled from a woman of 80 years or more with acute or convalescent COVID-19. V is TRBV9 and J is TRBJ2-3; TRBD1 matches at 10 bases. For the CDR3, the DNA is TGTGCCAGCAGCGCCCGCCGACAGGGGGCGTACTCAGATACGCAGTATTTT. As protein: CASSARRQGAYSDTQYF.